This entry lists 11 T cell receptor beta chains sequenced from one sample in a study of shared clonotypes between healthy human individuals. The protocol was immunoSEQ multiplex PCR, while the TCRdb copy is restricted to in-frame clones and leaves out a portion. Here the sample spans around 1,100,000 clones, roughly 77% being singletons. Sequencing was done on a sample of memory CD4+ T cells from PBMCs. Specified subset: CD45RA-negative fraction. Source of these receptors: a man between 18 and 29 years old in good health. Some clones in this sample may be carry-over from other donors' samples.

The chain uses TRBV2 and TRBJ2-1; D is possibly TRBD2 (6 bases). V dropped 6 bases and J dropped 6 bases, with 15 bases sitting between them. This CDR3 is 14 amino acids long. Germline values: CDR1 SNHLY, CDR2 FYNNEI. DNA of the CDR3: TGTGCCAGCAGGGAACTGAACGGGGGCAATGAGCAGTTCTTC. Protein product: CASRELNGGNEQFF.

On this clone: Since the CDR3 does not end with the conserved phenylalanine or tryptophan, this likely comes from a read error. The V call is TRBV10-2, the J call TRBJ2-7, with D possibly being TRBD2 (6 bases). The CDR3 is made up of 13 amino acids. Germline V lookup: CDR1 WSHSY, CDR2 SAAADI. Deletions cut 6 bases from V and 6 bases from J, with 15 bases between. CDR3 coding DNA: TGCGCCAGCAGGGAACCCGCTAGCGTCGAGCAGTACCTC. It specifies CASREPASVEQYL.

On this clone: This clone may be a read error of a much larger clone one base away. The chain recombines TRBV10-3 with TRBJ1-1, with 7 bases fitting TRBD1. Germline assignment: CDR1 ENHRY and CDR2 SYGVKD. V lost 4 bases, J lost 1 base, and 0 bases stayed unmatched. This CDR3 region has 13 residues. The CDR3 sequence: CAISGDRNTEAFF. The CDR3 DNA reads TGTGCCATCAGTGGGGACAGGAACACTGAAGCTTTCTTT.

The chain recombines TRBV10-3 with TRBJ2-7; 7 nucleotides align to TRBD2. The germline CDR1 and CDR2 sequences are ENHRY and SYGVKD. The V segment lost 9 bases and the J segment 3 bases; nucleotides outside the gene matches: 5. The CDR3 extends over 12 amino acids. The CDR3 here is CAISGPYYEQYF. CDR3 DNA: TGTGCCATTAGCGGGCCTTACTACGAGCAGTACTTC.

V is TRBV29-1 and J is TRBJ2-3, with TRBD2 as a possible D gene (6 bases). The germline V and J ends were trimmed by 0 bases and 5 bases, with 9 bases remaining between them. The CDR3 runs 13 residues. Germline V CDR1 and CDR2: SQVTM, ANQGSEA. The CDR3 here is CSVEEGRGDTQYF. CDR3 in DNA: TGCAGCGTTGAAGAGGGGCGGGGAGATACGCAGTATTTT.

A word on this clone: A far larger clone is one base from this, pointing to a likely read error. At the DNA level, this CDR3 is encoded by other sequences in the same sample as well. V usage is TRBV30 and J usage is TRBJ2-2; D not certain. The V and J ends lost 0 bases and 11 bases respectively, with 10 bases between them. Germline V gives CDR1 GTSNPN, CDR2 SVGIG (reference sequence). CDR3 size: 12 residues. As DNA, the CDR3 is TGTGCCTGGAGTGTACCGGTAACAGAGCTGTTTTTT. Amino acid sequence: CAWSVPVTELFF.

The chain combines TRBV28 with TRBJ2-2; D is perhaps TRBD1 (6 bases). V was pared by 6 bases and J by 3 bases, with 11 bases between. Germline V CDR1 and CDR2: MDHEN, SYDVKM. The CDR3 covers 14 residues. CDR3 protein: CASRRYRDTGELFF. CDR3 coding DNA: TGTGCCAGCAGACGATACAGGGACACCGGGGAGCTGTTTTTT.

The chain uses TRBV2 and TRBJ2-5; D perhaps matches TRBD2 (7 bases). Trimming took 10 bases from V and 2 from J, leaving 20 bases between them. The CDR3 is 15 amino acids. Germline V CDR1 and CDR2: SNHLY, FYNNEI. This CDR3 reads CAISLGGAQQETQYF. DNA of the CDR3: TGTGCCATTTCTCTTGGGGGGGCCCAACAAGAGACCCAGTACTTC.

This chain uses TRBV30 with TRBJ2-2, with 7 bases matching TRBD1. This CDR3 is 14 amino acids long. With V trimmed by 4 bases and J by 1 base, 3 bases remained unmatched. Germline V CDR1 and CDR2: GTSNPN, SVGIG (reference sequence). The CDR3 DNA reads as TGTGCCTGGAAGCAGGGGGTGAACACCGGGGAGCTGTTTTTT. Translated, it gives CAWKQGVNTGELFF.

About this clone itself: Other DNA sequences from this sample encode an identical CDR3 as well. This chain links TRBV6-5 with TRBJ2-1, with TRBD1 as a possible D gene (6 bases). V lost 6 bases to trimming and J lost 8 bases, with 14 bases between them. This CDR3 region has 13 residues. Germline assignment: CDR1 MNHEY and CDR2 SVGAGI. The CDR3 spells CASRKTGSDEQFF. CDR3 in DNA: TGTGCCAGCAGAAAAACAGGGAGCGATGAGCAGTTCTTC.

Note on this clone: This may come from a read error, since a much larger clone is one base off. The J gene is TRBJ1-1, the V gene TRBV2, with D perhaps TRBD1 (6 bases). This CDR3 comprises 13 residues. CDR1 is SNHLY, CDR2 FYNNEI, per germline. The CDR3 spells CAAQGDMNTKAFF. CDR3 bases: TGTGCCGCACAGGGTGACATGAACACTAAAGCTTTCTTT.